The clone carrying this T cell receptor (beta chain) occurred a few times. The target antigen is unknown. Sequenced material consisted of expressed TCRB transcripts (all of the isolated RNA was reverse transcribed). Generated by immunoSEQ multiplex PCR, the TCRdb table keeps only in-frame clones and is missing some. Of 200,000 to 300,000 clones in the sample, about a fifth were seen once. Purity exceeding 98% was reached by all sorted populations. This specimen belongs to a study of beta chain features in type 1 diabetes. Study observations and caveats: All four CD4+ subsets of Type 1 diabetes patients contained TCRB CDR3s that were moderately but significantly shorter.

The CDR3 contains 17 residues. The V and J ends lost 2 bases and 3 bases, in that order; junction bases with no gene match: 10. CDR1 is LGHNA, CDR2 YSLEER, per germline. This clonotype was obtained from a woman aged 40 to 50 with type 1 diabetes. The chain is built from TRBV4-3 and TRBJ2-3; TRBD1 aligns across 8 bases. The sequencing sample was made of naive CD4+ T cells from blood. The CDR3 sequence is CASSQSGQGSGTDTQYF. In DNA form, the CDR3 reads TGCGCCAGCAGCCAATCCGGACAGGGTAGTGGTACAGATACGCAGTATTTT.